One sample yielded the 18 T cell receptor beta chains listed below, sequenced in a study of T cells in Graves' hyperthyroidism and ophthalmopathy. RNA transcripts provided the source from which TCR beta CDR3 regions were amplified. The TCR CDR3 first-round RT-PCR relied on the HTBI primer set. One entry per CDR3 protein, called by TCRdb with MiXCR from the multiplex PCR reads. This sample has hundreds of thousands of distinct CDR3 sequences, with 38% found just once. The sequencing sample was made of blood. Every receptor here comes from a man younger than 30 with Graves' hyperthyroidism.

This clonotype occurred many times. The chain links TRBV11-2 to TRBJ1-1, with D unresolved. This CDR3 has 14 amino acids. The germline V gene has CDR1 SGHAT and CDR2 FQNNGV. Trimming cost V 3 bases and J 3 bases, with 11 bases left between them. The CDR3: CASSFWGGDTEAFF. CDR3 in DNA: TGTGCCAGCAGCTTCTGGGGTGGCGACACTGAAGCTTTCTTT.

This chain links TRBV7-2 with TRBJ1-2; D perhaps matches TRBD1 (6 bases). Deletions cut 5 bases from V and 7 bases from J, with 17 bases between. This CDR3 has 14 amino acids. CDR1 and CDR2 from the germline V gene are SGHTA and FQGNSA. The CDR3 sequence is CASSQEGGGGGYTF. CDR3 in DNA: TGTGCCAGCAGCCAAGAGGGGGGTGGAGGTGGCTACACCTTC.

On this clonotype itself: This clone may be a read error of a much larger clone one base away. J is TRBJ2-7 and V is TRBV11-2; TRBD1 matches 8 bases. The CDR3 is 15 residues long. V shed 5 bases and J 3 bases; nucleotides not matched to a gene: 9. CDR1 is SGHAT and CDR2 is FQNNGV in the germline V gene. The CDR3 nucleotides are TGTGCCAGCAGCCCGGCGGACAGGGAGGTCTACGAGCAGTACTTC. Amino acids: CASSPADREVYEQYF.

The J gene is TRBJ2-5, the V gene TRBV7-2; 7 nucleotides line up with TRBD2. The ends lost 4 bases at V and 5 bases at J; junction bases unmatched: 16. From germline, CDR1 is SGHTA and CDR2 FQGNSA. This CDR3 has 17 residues. CDR3 nucleotides: TGTGCCAGCAGCTGGGGGGGGGGAGCTAGCTATGCGGAGACCCAGTACTTC. This translates into CASSWGGGASYAETQYF. Full variable domain (rest looked up from reference TRBV7-2 and TRBJ2-5): GAGVSQSPSNKVTEKGKDVELRCDPISGHTALYWYRQSLGQGLEFLIYFQGNSAPDKSGLPSDRFSAERTGGSVSTLTIQRTQQEDSAVYLCASSWGGGASYAETQYFGPGTRLLVL.

The V and J genes are TRBV10-3 and TRBJ1-3, with a weak D call TRBD1 (5 bases). The CDR3 totals 12 residues. Trimming cost V 0 bases and J 9 bases, with 6 bases left between them. In germline, CDR1 is ENHRY, CDR2 SYGVKD. The CDR3 loop reads CAISESRGTIYF. The CDR3 DNA reads as TGTGCCATCAGTGAGTCAAGGGGCACCATATATTTT.

This clonotype was counted at least ten times. The chain carries TRBV29-1 and TRBJ2-7; D remains unclear. With 7 bases removed from V and 1 base from J, the gap between germline ends came to 11 bases. This CDR3 comprises 12 residues. CDR1 and CDR2 from the germline V gene are SQVTM and ANQGSEA. This CDR3 reads CSAEDGSYEQYF. The CDR3 region has the DNA TGCAGCGCTGAGGACGGATCCTACGAGCAGTACTTC.

In its sample, this clonotype was seen many times. The chain couples TRBV10-3 to TRBJ1-2, with 8 bases that match TRBD1. The junction had 6 bases not matched to a gene; V was cut back by 3 bases and J by 3 bases. This CDR3 is built from 15 residues. Germline loops: CDR1 ENHRY, CDR2 SYGVKD. DNA for the CDR3: TGTGCCATCAGTGAAACGGGACAGGTCGACTATGGCTACACCTTC. Encoded protein: CAISETGQVDYGYTF.

This clonotype was seen a few times. The gene calls are TRBV11-2 and TRBJ2-5; possibly TRBD1 or TRBD2 for D (5 bases each). Germline V gene lookup returns CDR1 SGHAT and CDR2 FQNNGV. The CDR3 consists of 14 residues. V lost 2 bases to trimming and J lost 5 bases, with 12 bases between them. CDR3: CASSLFPGTETQYF. CDR3 DNA sequence: TGTGCCAGCAGCTTATTCCCAGGGACGGAGACCCAGTACTTC.

This clonotype was recorded many times. The J gene is TRBJ1-1, the V gene TRBV12-3 or TRBV12-4, with 7 nucleotides matching TRBD1. The CDR3 has 11 residues. After removal of 3 bases from V and 11 bases from J, the junction contained 3 bases not matched to a gene. In DNA, the CDR3 is TGTGCCAGCAGTTTGGGGACAGTGGCTTTCTTT. This sequence encodes CASSLGTVAFF.

The table lists this clonotype with many counts. The genes are TRBV7-3 and TRBJ2-5, with TRBD1 as a possible D gene (5 bases). The CDR3 spans 13 residues. V dropped 6 bases and J dropped 5 bases, with 13 bases sitting between them. Germline values: CDR1 SGHTA, CDR2 FQGTGA. CDR3 sequence: CASSPTGSETQYF. The CDR3 DNA is TGTGCCAGCAGTCCCACAGGATCGGAGACCCAGTACTTC.

This clonotype was counted between two and nine times. The chain links TRBV6-5 to TRBJ1-5; D call uncertain. The CDR3 runs to 13 residues. From germline, CDR1 is MNHEY and CDR2 SVGAGI. V shed 6 bases and J shed 6 bases, with 12 bases lying between them. The CDR3 is CASSPQYIQPQHF. CDR3 nucleotides: TGTGCCAGCAGCCCGCAGTACATTCAGCCCCAGCATTTT.

With respect to this clonotype: A much bigger clone sits one base away, suggesting this may be a read error. The gene calls are TRBV10-3 and TRBJ2-7; the D is unclear. Trimming removed 4 bases at V and 6 bases at J, with 7 bases between. Germline CDR1 reads ENHRY; CDR2 reads SYGVKD. The CDR3 runs to 11 residues. CDR3 residues: CAISGGGEQYF. The CDR3 coding sequence is TGTGCCATCAGTGGTGGCGGCGAGCAGTACTTC.

The rearrangement joins TRBV7-8 to TRBJ1-1, with TRBD1 as a possible D gene (5 bases). V lost 1 base to trimming and J lost 6 bases, with 9 bases between them. Germline CDR1 is SGHVS and CDR2 is FQNEAQ. The CDR3 has 13 amino acids. The CDR3 DNA reads as TGTGCCAGCAGCTTAGAGGGGCGATCTGAAGCTTTCTTT. This encodes CASSLEGRSEAFF.

The chain recombines TRBV7-8 with TRBJ1-1; no firm D call. Germline-derived CDR1 and CDR2 are SGHVS and FQNEAQ. The CDR3 is made up of 14 amino acids. Trimming pared 1 base from V and 5 bases from J, leaving 11 bases between. The DNA for the CDR3 is TGTGCCAGCAGCTTAGATTCGGGGAGGACTGAAGCTTTCTTT. Protein: CASSLDSGRTEAFF.

This clonotype has ten or more counts. The CDR3, as DNA: TGTGCCAGCAGTGCGACAGGGAGTGATGAAGCTTTCTTT. Translated: CASSATGSDEAFF. The chain joins TRBV25-1 to TRBJ1-1; TRBD1 aligns across 7 bases. J lost 7 bases, V lost 4 bases, and 6 bases had no gene match. The CDR3 sequence is 13 residues long. CDR1 and CDR2 from the germline V gene are MGHDK and SYGVNS.

The gene calls are TRBV5-1 and TRBJ2-7; D tentatively reads TRBD1 or TRBD2 (5 bases each). Trimming left V 3 bases short and J 6 bases short, with 10 bases between. Germline V gives CDR1 SGHRS, CDR2 YFSETQ. This CDR3 comprises 12 residues. The CDR3 DNA reads as TGCGCCAGCAGCTGGGACCGGACCGAGCAGTACTTC. It codes for CASSWDRTEQYF.

The chain employs TRBV19 and TRBJ2-2, with D perhaps TRBD1 or TRBD2 (5 bases each). This CDR3 contains 18 residues. Deletions cut 6 bases from V and 4 bases from J, with 24 bases between. Looked up from germline, CDR1 is LNHDA and CDR2 is SQIVND (reference sequence). In DNA form, the CDR3 reads TGTGCCAGTAGACTGGGGCGGAGCGGCAACACTCTCACCGGGGAGCTGTTTTTT. Translation: CASRLGRSGNTLTGELFF.

The CDR3 is CAISEPGGLGYGYTF. CDR3 nucleotides: TGTGCCATCAGTGAGCCGGGGGGGCTAGGTTATGGCTACACCTTC. V gene TRBV10-3 combines with J gene TRBJ1-2; D is possibly TRBD1 (6 bases). The CDR3 has 15 amino acids. V was clipped by 2 bases and J by 5 bases, with 15 bases between them. Germline-derived CDR1 and CDR2 are ENHRY and SYGVKD.